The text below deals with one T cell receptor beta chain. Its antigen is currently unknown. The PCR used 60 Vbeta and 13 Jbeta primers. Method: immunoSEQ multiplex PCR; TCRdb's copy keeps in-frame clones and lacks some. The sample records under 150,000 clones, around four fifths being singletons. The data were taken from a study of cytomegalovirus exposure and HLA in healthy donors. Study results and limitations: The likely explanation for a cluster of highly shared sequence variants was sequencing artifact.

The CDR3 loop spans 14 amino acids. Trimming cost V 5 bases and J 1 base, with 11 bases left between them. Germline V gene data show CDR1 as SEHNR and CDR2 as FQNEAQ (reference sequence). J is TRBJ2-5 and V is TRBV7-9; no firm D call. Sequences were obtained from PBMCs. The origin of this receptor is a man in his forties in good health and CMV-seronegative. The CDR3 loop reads CASSKSNSQETQYF. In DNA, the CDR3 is TGTGCCAGCAGCAAATCAAACAGCCAAGAGACCCAGTACTTC.